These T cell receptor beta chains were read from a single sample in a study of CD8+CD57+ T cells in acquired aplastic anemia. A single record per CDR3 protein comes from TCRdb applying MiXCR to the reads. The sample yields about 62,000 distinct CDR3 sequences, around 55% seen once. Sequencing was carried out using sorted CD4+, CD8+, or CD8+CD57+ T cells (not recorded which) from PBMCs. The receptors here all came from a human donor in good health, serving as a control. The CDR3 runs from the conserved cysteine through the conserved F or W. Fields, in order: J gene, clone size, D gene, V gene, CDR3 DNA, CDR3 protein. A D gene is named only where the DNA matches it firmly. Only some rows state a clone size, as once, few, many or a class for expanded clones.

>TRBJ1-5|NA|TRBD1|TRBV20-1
TGCAGTGCTAGAGCAAATAGTAGGACAGGGTATGGTAATCAGCCCCAGCATTTT
CSARANSRTGYGNQPQHF
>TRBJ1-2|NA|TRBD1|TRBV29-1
TGCAGCGTAGGACAGGGCCCTGGAAACACCTTC
CSVGQGPGNTF
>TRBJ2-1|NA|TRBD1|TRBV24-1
TGTGCCACCAGTGACCCTAGGACAGGGAGTTCCTACAATGAGCAGTTCTTC
CATSDPRTGSSYNEQFF
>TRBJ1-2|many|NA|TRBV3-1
TGTGCCAGCAGCCAAGAAGAGGCAAGGCATGGCTACACCTTC
CASSQEEARHGYTF
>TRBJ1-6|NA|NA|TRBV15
TGTGCCACCAGCGTCGAAACAGGGTTTAATTCACCCCTCCACTTT
CATSVETGFNSPLHF
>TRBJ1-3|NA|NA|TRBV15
TGTGCCACCAGCAAGGACAGAGGCTCTGGAAACACCATATATTTT
CATSKDRGSGNTIYF
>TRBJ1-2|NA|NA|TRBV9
TGTGCCAGCAGCGCTCGTCCCTATGGCTACACCTTC
CASSARPYGYTF
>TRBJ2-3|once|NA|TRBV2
TGTGCCAGCCGGGCGTTGGCAGATACGCAGTATTTT
CASRALADTQYF
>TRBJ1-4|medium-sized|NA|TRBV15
TGTGCCACCAGCAGAGATCTTGGGCCGGGTGAAAAACTGTTTTTT
CATSRDLGPGEKLFF
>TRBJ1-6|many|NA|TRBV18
TGTGCCAGCTCACCACCAGGGTCTCCACCCCTCCACTTT
CASSPPGSPPLHF
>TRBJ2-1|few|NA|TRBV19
TGTGCCAGTGCTAGTCGTCCGGAGGACCTTTACAATGAGCAGTTCTTC
CASASRPEDLYNEQFF
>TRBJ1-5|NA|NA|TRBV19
TGTGCCAGTAGTATAGGTGGGAGCTCCCAGCATTTT
CASSIGGSSQHF
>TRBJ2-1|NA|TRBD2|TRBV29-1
TGCAGCTCCGGGGACTACTCAAACTACAATGAGCAGTTCTTC
CSSGDYSNYNEQFF
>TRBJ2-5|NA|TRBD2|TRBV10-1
TGCGCCAGCAGTTTAGCGGGGAACCAAGAGACCCAGTACTTC
CASSLAGNQETQYF
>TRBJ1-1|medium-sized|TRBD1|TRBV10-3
TGTGCCTCGAGGGACAGAGAGGACACTGAAGCTTTCTTT
CASRDREDTEAFF
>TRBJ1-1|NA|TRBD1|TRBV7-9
TGTGCCAGCAGCCCGGGGACAGGGAGGACTGAAGCTTTCTTT
CASSPGTGRTEAFF
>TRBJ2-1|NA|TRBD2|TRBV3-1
TGTGCCAGCAGCCGGCCCCCACTAGCGGGAGGGGGGTACAATGAGCAGTTCTTC
CASSRPPLAGGGYNEQFF
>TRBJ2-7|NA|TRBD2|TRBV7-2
TGTGCCAGCAGCTTAGCCTTCGATAGCGGGAGCTACGAGCAGTACTTC
CASSLAFDSGSYEQYF
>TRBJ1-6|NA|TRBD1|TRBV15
TGTGCCACCACCTCGGGACAGGGTATGGGTTCACCCCTCCACTTT
CATTSGQGMGSPLHF
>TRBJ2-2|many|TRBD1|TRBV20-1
TGCAGTGCCACACCAGGGGGAACTGCCACCGGGGAGCTGTTTTTT
CSATPGGTATGELFF
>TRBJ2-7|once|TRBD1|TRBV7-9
TGTGCCAGCAGCTTAGCGACAGGGACCTACGAGCAGTACTTC
CASSLATGTYEQYF
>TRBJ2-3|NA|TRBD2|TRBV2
TGTGCCAGCAGTTACTCTAGCGGAGTACTCGATACGCAGTATTTT
CASSYSSGVLDTQYF
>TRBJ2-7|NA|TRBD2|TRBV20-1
TGCAGTGCTAGGGACACCCTGGGGGGGGGAAAGCTGTCCTACGAGCAGTACTTC
CSARDTLGGGKLSYEQYF
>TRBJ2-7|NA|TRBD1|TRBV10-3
TGTGCCATCAGCCCTGGACAGGGGGGCGCCTACGAGCAGTACTTC
CAISPGQGGAYEQYF
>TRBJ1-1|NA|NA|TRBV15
TGTGCCACCAGAAAAAAGACGGACAACACTGAAGCTTTCTTT
CATRKKTDNTEAFF
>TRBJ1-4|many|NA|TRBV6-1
TGTGCCAGCAGCCCCTTCGTGACGGGGCGGGCTAATGAAAAACTGTTTTTT
CASSPFVTGRANEKLFF
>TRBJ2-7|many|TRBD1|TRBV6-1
TGTGCCAGCACCTTAGACAGGGGGTCCTACGAGCAGTACTTC
CASTLDRGSYEQYF
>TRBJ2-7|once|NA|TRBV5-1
TGCGCCAGCAGCTTGGGTTCAGGGAGTTACGAGCAGTACTTC
CASSLGSGSYEQYF
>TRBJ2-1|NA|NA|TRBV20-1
TGCAGTGCTAGAGTCCCGGGAAGGGCCTACAATGAGCAGTTCTTC
CSARVPGRAYNEQFF
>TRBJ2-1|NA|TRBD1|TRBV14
TGTGCCAGCAGGAGGGACCCCAGGGGGAATGAGCAGTTCTTC
CASRRDPRGNEQFF
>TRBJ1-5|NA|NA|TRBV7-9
TGTGCCAGCAGCCACGAGTATCAGCCCCAGCATTTT
CASSHEYQPQHF
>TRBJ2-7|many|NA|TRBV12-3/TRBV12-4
TGTGCCAGCAGTACATCTAGGGGTTACGAGCAGTACTTC
CASSTSRGYEQYF
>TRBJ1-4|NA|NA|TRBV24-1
TGTGCCACCAGTTCGACAGGTGAAAAACTGTTTTTT
CATSSTGEKLFF
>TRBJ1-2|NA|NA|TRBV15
TGTGCCACCAGCAGAGAGGGGGCAGGTTATGGCTACACCTTC
CATSREGAGYGYTF
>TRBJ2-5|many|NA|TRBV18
TGTGCCAGCTCACCGACCACACCAGAGACCCAGTACTTC
CASSPTTPETQYF
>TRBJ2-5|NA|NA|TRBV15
TGTGCCACCAGCAGGCAGGGTGTACAAAGTCGGGAGACCCAGTACTTC
CATSRQGVQSRETQYF
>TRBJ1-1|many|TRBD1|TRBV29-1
TGCAGCGCCGACCTTGACAGGGGGCGCGGGGCTTTCTTT
CSADLDRGRGAFF
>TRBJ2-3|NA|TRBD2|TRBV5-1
TGCGCCAGCAGCTCGGGACTAGCGGGGGCAGATACGCAGTATTTT
CASSSGLAGADTQYF
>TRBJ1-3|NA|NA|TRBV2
TGTGCCAGCAGCAAACAATCTGGAAACACCATATATTTT
CASSKQSGNTIYF